This entry features one T cell receptor (beta chain) sequence. Its antigen is unknown. The 5'RACE method, run with constant-segment primers, produced TCR alpha and TCR beta cDNA libraries (carrying sample barcodes and UMIs). MiXCR was run by TCRdb on the 5' RACE reads, yielding one entry per CDR3 protein. The data hold 350,000 to 500,000 distinct CDR3 sequences, with approximately 19% observed a single time. This CDR3 comprises 16 residues. With 1 base clipped from V and 8 bases from J, the junction kept 9 bases outside the gene matches. The source of the sample is a study of T-cell memory formation after mild COVID-19. Study-wide background: Largely donor-specific sequence clusters came from two donors.

Notes on the study in general: Memory from before infection featured some responding clones, which suggests cross-reactive memory joined. Clones that got smaller from day 15 to 85 had even CD4/CD8, while clones growing later tipped toward CD4+.

The rearrangement uses TRBV12-3 or TRBV12-4 and TRBJ2-1; 9 bases fit TRBD2. Sequenced sample: PBMCs or a T cell subset sorted from them (not recorded which). The TCR was taken from a man aged 18 to 35 who had mild COVID-19 (a few samples of this study predate the infection). Cell type and time point are not known. CDR3 residues: CASSLEISGGFDEQFF. CDR3 DNA sequence: TGTGCCAGCAGTTTAGAGATTAGCGGGGGTTTCGATGAGCAGTTCTTC.